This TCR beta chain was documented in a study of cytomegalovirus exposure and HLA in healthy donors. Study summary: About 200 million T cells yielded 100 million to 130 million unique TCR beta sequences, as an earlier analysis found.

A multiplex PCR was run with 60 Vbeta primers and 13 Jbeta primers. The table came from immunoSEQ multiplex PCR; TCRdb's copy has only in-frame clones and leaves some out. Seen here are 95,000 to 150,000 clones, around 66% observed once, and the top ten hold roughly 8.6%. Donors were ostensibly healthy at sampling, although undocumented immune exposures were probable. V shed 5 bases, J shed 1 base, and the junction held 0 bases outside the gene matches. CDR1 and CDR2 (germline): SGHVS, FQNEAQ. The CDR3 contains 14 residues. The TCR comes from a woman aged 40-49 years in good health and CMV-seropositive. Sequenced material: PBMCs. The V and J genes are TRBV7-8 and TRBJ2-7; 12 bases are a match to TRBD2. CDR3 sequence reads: CASSGLAGSYEQYF. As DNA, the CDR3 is TGTGCCAGCAGCGGACTAGCGGGGTCCTACGAGCAGTACTTC.